This T cell receptor (beta chain) derives from a study of T cell responses to AZD1222 COVID-19 vaccine. General observations from the study: Unmutated regions of variants are reportedly targeted by nearly half of spike-specific TCRs.

This CDR3 has 16 amino acids. CDR1 is MGHRA and CDR2 is YSYEKL in the germline V gene. The V gene end was trimmed by 2 bases and the J gene end by 4 bases; junction bases not matched to a gene: 7. Using immunoSEQ multiplex PCR, the repertoire was profiled, and TCRdb retains in-frame clones only, with some absent. This sample yields about 140,000 clones, of which 89% are seen a single time; about 3% belongs to the top ten. This clone was picked up one time. Antigen specificity is unknown. The V gene is TRBV4-1, the J gene TRBJ2-1; 8 bases line up with TRBD2. The clonotype originates from an adult in good health. The source material was peripheral blood, sampled on day 0 of AZD1222 vaccination. The CDR3 here is CASSQIPGTSYNEQFF. Here the CDR3 DNA reads TGCGCCAGCAGCCAAATACCCGGGACTAGTTACAATGAGCAGTTCTTC.